The text below deals with one TCR beta chain. No cognate antigen has been identified for it. Per-base qualities were not stored, and no clone one base away is much larger. This sample was taken from a study of T cells in Graves' hyperthyroidism and ophthalmopathy (dated by TCRdb to about 2019). Study-wide context: Peripheral blood samples were taken at initial diagnosis, before any treatment was given. To identify TCR V-J signatures that set the groups apart, the researchers used a discovery cohort of about a hundred patients, made up of 40 to 45 with Graves' ophthalmopathy and 55 to 65 with stable Graves' hyperthyroidism. Prospective prediction of ophthalmopathy was tested in an independent validation cohort of some 20 hyperthyroidism patients and 17 patients who later progressed to ophthalmopathy. The 95 to 100 discovery patients were randomly divided into training and test sets at a 7:3 ratio. In several Graves' hyperthyroidism patients, the study also compared T-cell repertoires from thyroid tissue with T-cell repertoires from blood. After blood sampling, hyperthyroidism patients were treated with methimazole at a starting dose of 30 mg daily, and ophthalmopathy patients were treated with high-dose intravenous methylprednisolone. According to the paper, TCR Vbeta CDR3 sequencing was carried out on 120 to 150 peripheral blood samples, which came from over 40 ophthalmopathy, 75 to 80 hyperthyroidism and approximately 17 progressor patients. The research as a whole found: Most expanded thyroid clonotypes (frequency above 0.001) were also detected in blood, a finding suggesting that blood repertoires may reflect thyroid immune responses. No statistical method was used to set the sample size in advance, and investigators knew the group allocation. A 13 V-J signature model separated ophthalmopathy from stable hyperthyroidism, with about 88% sensitivity and just under 84% specificity in cross-validation and 80%/75% in testing. In validation, the model predicted progression to ophthalmopathy with 55% to 71% sensitivity and roughly 75% specificity, a median of roughly seven months before onset.

Ophthalmopathy patients had moderately to severely active disease, with a Clinical Activity Score of 3 or more, a NOSPECS grade of 4 or more, and a disease duration of less than 3 months. The study excluded patients with uncontrolled infections, other autoimmune diseases, pregnancy or lactation. Diagnoses relied on clinical symptoms, serum thyroxine and TRAb, thyroid ultrasound and orbital computed tomography. PBMCs were separated from roughly 10 ml of fresh peripheral blood using Ficoll-Paque density gradient centrifugation. Trizol reagent was used to extract total RNA, and RNA quality was then checked on an Agilent 2100 Bioanalyzer. The CDR3, from cysteine to phenylalanine, totals 15 residues. The sequence is cut down to CDR3 DNA, 45 bases in frame from base 1. V trim: 4 bases; J trim: 5 bases; unmatched bases: 7. CDR1 and CDR2 were assigned from the germline V gene (reference sequence) as LNHDA and SQIVND.

Amplification of TCR beta CDR3 regions was carried out from RNA transcripts. A first-round RT-PCR of the TCR CDR3 used the HTBI primer set with the Qiagen OneStep RT-PCR kit. Libraries were constructed in a second round of multiplex PCR, after which size selection and purification were carried out. Libraries were sequenced paired-end with 100 bp reads on an Illumina HiSeq2000. The authors processed their data as follows. SOAPnuke was used to process the raw data, with reads discarded if the reads contained adapters or uncalled bases, had a mean Phred below 15, or lacked an exact constant-primer or identifier match. High-quality paired reads were merged with COPE v1.2.5, and unique nucleotide sequences were defined as clonotypes. MiTCR v1.1 was used to align clonotypes to the IMGT TRBV, TRBD and TRBJ reference segments. Analysis was restricted to V-J combinations with a frequency above 0.0001, which covered roughly 99% of repertoires. A TCS score was defined as the ratio between F50 (clonal expansion) and ExV (chaos), using BLOSUM62-based TCRdist between CDR3 peptides within each V-J. Welch's t-statistics and random forest reduced roughly 500 V-J features to 10 to 15, which were used in a naive Bayes classifier (R e1071). Using fastp at Q25 and MiXCR, TCRdb reprocessed the public reads and kept productive beta chains. Rows with a matching CDR3 protein are joined into one entry that keeps the most common DNA and genes. The V and J calls reflect TCRdb's pipeline rather than the authors' work. The sample has around 600,000 distinct CDR3 sequences on record, around 15% of them singletons. Approximately 12% of the sample belongs to the ten largest clones.

The specimen sequenced was blood. The sequence was collected from a woman aged 45 to 65 with Graves' ophthalmopathy. The rearranged segments are TRBV19 and TRBJ1-2, and TRBD1 aligns with 10 junction nucleotides. The CDR3 reads as follows: CASSKPGQGLYGYTF. The nucleotides read TGTGCCAGTAGTAAACCGGGACAGGGGCTGTATGGCTACACCTTC.